The source of this TCR beta chain is a study of vaccination and CD4 T cells after COVID-19. Trimming took 6 bases from V and 5 from J, leaving 11 bases between them. There are 13 residues in the CDR3. CDR1 and CDR2 from the germline V gene are SNHLY and FYNNEI. The Oncomine TCR Beta short-read assay generated sequence data from the DNA of cultured CD4+ T cells. MiXCR, run by TCRdb on the PCR reads, gives a single entry per CDR3 protein. Here the sample spans 20,000 to 25,000 distinct CDR3 sequences, approximately 51% being singletons. As to treatment: approximately nine-day PBMC culture with coronavirus spike peptide pools or control peptides (ViraFEST assay). As regards this clonotype: Its target is unknown.

The TCR sequence derives from a human donor who had recovered from COVID-19. The rearrangement joins TRBV2 to TRBJ2-1; tentatively, D is TRBD2 (5 bases). The sample taken for sequencing was CD4+ T cells from blood, cultured in vitro. CDR3 sequence: CASRREANNEQFF. The CDR3 DNA is TGTGCCAGCAGGAGGGAAGCGAACAATGAGCAGTTCTTC.